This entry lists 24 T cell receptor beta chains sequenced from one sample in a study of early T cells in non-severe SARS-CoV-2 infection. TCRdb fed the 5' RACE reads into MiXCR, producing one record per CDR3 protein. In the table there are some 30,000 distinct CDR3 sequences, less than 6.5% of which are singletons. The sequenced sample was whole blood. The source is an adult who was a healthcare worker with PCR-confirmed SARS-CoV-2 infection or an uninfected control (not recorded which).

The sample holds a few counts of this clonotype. CDR3 nucleotide sequence: TGTGCCACTGGCTCAGGGGATGACGAAAAACTGTTTTTT. It encodes CATGSGDDEKLFF. The chain recombines TRBV19 with TRBJ1-4; D perhaps matches TRBD1 (6 bases). Germline CDR1 reads LNHDA; CDR2 reads SQIVND (reference sequence). The CDR3 sequence is 13 residues long. V was clipped by 10 bases and J by 8 bases, with 17 bases between them.

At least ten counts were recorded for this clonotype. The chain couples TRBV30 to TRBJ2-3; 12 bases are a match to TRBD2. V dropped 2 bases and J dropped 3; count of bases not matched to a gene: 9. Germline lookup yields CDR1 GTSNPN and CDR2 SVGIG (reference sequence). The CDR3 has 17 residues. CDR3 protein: CAWSFTRTSGATDTQYF. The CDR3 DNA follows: TGTGCCTGGAGTTTTACTAGGACTAGCGGGGCTACAGATACGCAGTATTTT.

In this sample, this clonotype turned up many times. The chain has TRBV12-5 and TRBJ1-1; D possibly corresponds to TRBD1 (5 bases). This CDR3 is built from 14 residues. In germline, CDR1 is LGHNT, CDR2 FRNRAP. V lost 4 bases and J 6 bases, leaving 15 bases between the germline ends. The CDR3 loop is CASGSGNLGAEAFF. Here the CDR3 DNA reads TGTGCTAGTGGTTCCGGGAATCTAGGGGCTGAAGCTTTCTTT.

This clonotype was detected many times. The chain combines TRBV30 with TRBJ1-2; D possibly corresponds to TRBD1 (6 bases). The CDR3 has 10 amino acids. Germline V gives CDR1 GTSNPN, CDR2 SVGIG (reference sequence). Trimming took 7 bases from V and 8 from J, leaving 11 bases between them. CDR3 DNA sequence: TGTGCCTACAGGGAGTCCGGCTACACCTTC. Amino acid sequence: CAYRESGYTF.

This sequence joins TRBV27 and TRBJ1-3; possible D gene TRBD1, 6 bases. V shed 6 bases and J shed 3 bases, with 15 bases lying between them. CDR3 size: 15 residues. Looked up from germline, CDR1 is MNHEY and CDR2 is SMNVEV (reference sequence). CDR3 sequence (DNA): TGTGCCAGCAGAGGGGGGGGCGCGTATGGAAACACCATATATTTT. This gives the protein CASRGGGAYGNTIYF.

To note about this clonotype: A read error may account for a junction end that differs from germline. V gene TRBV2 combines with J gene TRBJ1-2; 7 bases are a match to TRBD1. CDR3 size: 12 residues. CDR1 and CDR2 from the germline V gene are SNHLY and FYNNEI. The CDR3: CARDFSGTALNF. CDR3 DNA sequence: TGTGCCAGGGATTTCTCCGGGACAGCACTAAACTTC.

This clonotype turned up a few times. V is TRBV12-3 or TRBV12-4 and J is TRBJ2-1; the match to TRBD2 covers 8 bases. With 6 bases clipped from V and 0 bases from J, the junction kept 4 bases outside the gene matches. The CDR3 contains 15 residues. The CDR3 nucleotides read TGTGCCAGCAGACTCACTAGCGGCTCCTACAATGAGCAGTTCTTC. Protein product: CASRLTSGSYNEQFF.

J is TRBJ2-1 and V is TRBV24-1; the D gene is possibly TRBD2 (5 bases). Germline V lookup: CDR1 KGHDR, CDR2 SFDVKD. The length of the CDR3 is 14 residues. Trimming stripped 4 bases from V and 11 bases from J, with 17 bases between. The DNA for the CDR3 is TGTGCCACCAGTGACCCCGGAGGAGGATGGCAGCAGTTCTTC. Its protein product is CATSDPGGGWQQFF.

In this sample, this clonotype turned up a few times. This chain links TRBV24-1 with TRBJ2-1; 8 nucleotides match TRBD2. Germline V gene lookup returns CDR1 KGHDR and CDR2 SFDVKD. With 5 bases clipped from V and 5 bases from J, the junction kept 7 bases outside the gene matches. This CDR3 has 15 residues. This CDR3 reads CATSASREANNEQFF. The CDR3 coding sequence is TGTGCCACCAGTGCCTCGCGGGAGGCCAACAATGAGCAGTTCTTC.

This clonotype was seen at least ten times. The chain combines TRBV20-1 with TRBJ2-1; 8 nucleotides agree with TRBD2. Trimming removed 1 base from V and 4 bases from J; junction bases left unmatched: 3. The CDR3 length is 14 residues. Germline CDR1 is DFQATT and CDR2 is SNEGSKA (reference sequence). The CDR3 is CSARVAGQYNEQFF. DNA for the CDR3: TGCAGTGCTAGAGTAGCGGGACAATACAATGAGCAGTTCTTC.

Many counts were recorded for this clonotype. The CDR3 loop reads CASSLRGSGGLFSPLHF. In DNA form, the CDR3 reads TGTGCCAGCAGCTTAAGGGGGTCAGGGGGCCTTTTTTCACCCCTCCACTTT. This chain connects TRBV7-9 to TRBJ1-6, with 8 bases identical to TRBD1. Germline values: CDR1 SEHNR, CDR2 FQNEAQ (reference sequence). Trimming took 2 bases from V and 9 from J; bases not matched to a gene: 12. The length of the CDR3 is 17 residues. Full variable domain (missing parts from reference TRBV7-9 and TRBJ1-6): DTGVSQNPRHKITKRGQNVTFRCDPISEHNRLYWYRQTLGQGPEFLTYFQNEAQLEKSRLLSDRFSAERPKGSFSTLEIQRTEQGDSAMYLCASSLRGSGGLFSPLHFGNGTRLTVT.

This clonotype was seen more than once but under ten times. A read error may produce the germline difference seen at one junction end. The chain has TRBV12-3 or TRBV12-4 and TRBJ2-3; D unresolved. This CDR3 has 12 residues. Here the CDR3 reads CASSLGPREEVF. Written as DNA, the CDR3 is TGTGCCAGCAGTTTGGGCCCCCGTGAGGAAGTTTTT.

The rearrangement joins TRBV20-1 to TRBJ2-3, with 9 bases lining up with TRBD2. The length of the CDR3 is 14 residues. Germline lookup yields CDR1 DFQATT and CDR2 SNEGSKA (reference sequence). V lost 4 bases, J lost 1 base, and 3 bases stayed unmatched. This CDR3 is CSATPSGGTDTQYF. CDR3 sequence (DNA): TGCAGTGCTACTCCTAGCGGGGGCACAGATACGCAGTATTTT.

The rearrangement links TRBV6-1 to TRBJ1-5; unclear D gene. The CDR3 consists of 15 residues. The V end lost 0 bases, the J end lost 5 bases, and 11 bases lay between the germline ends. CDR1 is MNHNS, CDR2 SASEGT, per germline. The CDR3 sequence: CASSEAGGHYQPQHF. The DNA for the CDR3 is TGTGCCAGCAGTGAAGCCGGAGGTCATTATCAGCCCCAGCATTTT.

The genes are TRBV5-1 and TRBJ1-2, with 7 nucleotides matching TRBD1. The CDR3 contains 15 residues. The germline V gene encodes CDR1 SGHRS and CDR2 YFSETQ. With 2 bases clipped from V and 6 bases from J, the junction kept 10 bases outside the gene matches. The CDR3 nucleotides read TGCGCCAGCAGCTTAGGGCCGGACAGGACGGATGGCTACACCTTC. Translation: CASSLGPDRTDGYTF.

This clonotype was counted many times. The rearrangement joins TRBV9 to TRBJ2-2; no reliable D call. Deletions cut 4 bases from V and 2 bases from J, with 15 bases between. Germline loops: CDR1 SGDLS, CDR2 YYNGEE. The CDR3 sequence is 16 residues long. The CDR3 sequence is CASSPRALGNTGELFF. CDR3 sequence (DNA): TGTGCCAGCAGCCCCCGGGCTCTGGGCAACACCGGGGAGCTGTTTTTT.

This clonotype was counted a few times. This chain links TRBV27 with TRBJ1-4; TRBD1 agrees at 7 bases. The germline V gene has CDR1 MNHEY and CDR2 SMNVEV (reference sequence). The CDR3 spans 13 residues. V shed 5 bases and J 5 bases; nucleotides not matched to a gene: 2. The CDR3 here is CASSPDRNEKLFF. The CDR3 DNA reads TGTGCCAGCAGTCCGGACAGGAATGAAAAACTGTTTTTT.

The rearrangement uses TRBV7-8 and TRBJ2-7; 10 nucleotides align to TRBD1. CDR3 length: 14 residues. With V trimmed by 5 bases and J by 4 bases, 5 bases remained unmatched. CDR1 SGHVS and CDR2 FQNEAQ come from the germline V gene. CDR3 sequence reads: CASSRRTGGYEQYF. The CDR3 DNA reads TGTGCCAGCAGCCGCCGGACAGGGGGGTACGAGCAGTACTTC. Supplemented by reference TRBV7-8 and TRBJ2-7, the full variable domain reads GAGVSQSPRYKVAKRGQDVALRCDPISGHVSLFWYQQALGQGPEFLTYFQNEAQLDKSGLPSDRFFAERPEGSVSTLKIQRTQQEDSAVYLCASSRRTGGYEQYFGPGTRLTVT.

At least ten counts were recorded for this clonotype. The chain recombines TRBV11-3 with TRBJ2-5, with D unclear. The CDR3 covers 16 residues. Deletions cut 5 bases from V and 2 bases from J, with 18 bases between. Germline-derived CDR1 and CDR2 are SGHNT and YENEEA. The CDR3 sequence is CASSPNLGRPQETQYF. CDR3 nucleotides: TGTGCCAGCAGCCCCAACCTAGGGCGGCCACAAGAGACCCAGTACTTC.

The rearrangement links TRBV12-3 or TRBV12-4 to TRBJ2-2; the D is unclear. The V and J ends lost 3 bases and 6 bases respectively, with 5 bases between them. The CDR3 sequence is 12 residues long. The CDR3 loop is CASSFRPGELFF. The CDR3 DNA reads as TGTGCCAGCAGTTTCAGACCCGGGGAGCTGTTTTTT.

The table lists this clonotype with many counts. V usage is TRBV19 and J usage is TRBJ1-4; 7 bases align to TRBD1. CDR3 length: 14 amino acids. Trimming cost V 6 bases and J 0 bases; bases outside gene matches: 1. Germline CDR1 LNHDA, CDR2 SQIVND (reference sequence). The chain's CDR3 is CASSTGATNEKLFF. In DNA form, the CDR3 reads TGTGCCAGTAGCACAGGGGCAACTAATGAAAAACTGTTTTTT. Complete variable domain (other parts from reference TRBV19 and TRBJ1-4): DGGITQSPKYLFRKEGQNVTLSCEQNLNHDAMYWYRQDPGQGLRLIYYSQIVNDFQKGDIAEGYSVSREKKESFPLTVTSAQKNPTAFYLCASSTGATNEKLFFGSGTQLSVL.

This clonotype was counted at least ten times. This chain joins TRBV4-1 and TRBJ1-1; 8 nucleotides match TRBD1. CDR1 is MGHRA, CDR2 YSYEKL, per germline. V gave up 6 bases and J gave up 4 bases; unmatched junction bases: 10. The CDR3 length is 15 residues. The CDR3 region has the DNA TGCGCCAGCAGTGCTACCGGGACAGGAAGCACTGAAGCTTTCTTT. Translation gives CASSATGTGSTEAFF.

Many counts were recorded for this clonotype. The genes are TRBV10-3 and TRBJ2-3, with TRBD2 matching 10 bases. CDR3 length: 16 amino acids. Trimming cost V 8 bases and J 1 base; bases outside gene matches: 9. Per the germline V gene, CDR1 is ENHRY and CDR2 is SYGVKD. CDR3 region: CAISPRGLAGTDTQYF. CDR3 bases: TGTGCCATCTCTCCACGTGGACTAGCGGGCACAGATACGCAGTATTTT.

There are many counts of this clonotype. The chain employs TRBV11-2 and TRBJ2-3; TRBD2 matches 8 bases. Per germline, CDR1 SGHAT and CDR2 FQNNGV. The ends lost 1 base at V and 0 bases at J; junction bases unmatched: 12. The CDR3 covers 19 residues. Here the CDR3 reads CASSLGVLGASGSTDTQYF. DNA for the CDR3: TGTGCCAGCAGCTTAGGAGTACTAGGGGCTAGCGGGAGCACAGATACGCAGTATTTT.